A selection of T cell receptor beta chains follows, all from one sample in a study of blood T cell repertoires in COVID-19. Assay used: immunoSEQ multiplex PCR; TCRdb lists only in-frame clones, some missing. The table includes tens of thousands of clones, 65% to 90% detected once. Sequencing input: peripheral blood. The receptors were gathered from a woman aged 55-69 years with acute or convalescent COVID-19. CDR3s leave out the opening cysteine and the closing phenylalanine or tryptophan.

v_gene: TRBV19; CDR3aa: ASRPGQDGYT
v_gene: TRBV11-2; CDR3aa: ASSSRLADTQY
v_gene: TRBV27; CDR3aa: ASKRSGTEAF
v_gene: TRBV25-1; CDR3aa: ASSGLRGGASLDTQY
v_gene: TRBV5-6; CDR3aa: ASSLGTGTGVDEQY
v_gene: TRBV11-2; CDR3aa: ASSLEVRLNTGELF
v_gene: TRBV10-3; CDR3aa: AISESGTGSGNTIY
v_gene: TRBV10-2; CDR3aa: ASSPRDRGPF
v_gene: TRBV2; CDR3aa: ASSESGPGGSSYNEQF
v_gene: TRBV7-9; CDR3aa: ASSPPGGYGYT
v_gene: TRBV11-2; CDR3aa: ASSSPGLDGYT
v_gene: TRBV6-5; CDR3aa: ASTGQGRGQPQH